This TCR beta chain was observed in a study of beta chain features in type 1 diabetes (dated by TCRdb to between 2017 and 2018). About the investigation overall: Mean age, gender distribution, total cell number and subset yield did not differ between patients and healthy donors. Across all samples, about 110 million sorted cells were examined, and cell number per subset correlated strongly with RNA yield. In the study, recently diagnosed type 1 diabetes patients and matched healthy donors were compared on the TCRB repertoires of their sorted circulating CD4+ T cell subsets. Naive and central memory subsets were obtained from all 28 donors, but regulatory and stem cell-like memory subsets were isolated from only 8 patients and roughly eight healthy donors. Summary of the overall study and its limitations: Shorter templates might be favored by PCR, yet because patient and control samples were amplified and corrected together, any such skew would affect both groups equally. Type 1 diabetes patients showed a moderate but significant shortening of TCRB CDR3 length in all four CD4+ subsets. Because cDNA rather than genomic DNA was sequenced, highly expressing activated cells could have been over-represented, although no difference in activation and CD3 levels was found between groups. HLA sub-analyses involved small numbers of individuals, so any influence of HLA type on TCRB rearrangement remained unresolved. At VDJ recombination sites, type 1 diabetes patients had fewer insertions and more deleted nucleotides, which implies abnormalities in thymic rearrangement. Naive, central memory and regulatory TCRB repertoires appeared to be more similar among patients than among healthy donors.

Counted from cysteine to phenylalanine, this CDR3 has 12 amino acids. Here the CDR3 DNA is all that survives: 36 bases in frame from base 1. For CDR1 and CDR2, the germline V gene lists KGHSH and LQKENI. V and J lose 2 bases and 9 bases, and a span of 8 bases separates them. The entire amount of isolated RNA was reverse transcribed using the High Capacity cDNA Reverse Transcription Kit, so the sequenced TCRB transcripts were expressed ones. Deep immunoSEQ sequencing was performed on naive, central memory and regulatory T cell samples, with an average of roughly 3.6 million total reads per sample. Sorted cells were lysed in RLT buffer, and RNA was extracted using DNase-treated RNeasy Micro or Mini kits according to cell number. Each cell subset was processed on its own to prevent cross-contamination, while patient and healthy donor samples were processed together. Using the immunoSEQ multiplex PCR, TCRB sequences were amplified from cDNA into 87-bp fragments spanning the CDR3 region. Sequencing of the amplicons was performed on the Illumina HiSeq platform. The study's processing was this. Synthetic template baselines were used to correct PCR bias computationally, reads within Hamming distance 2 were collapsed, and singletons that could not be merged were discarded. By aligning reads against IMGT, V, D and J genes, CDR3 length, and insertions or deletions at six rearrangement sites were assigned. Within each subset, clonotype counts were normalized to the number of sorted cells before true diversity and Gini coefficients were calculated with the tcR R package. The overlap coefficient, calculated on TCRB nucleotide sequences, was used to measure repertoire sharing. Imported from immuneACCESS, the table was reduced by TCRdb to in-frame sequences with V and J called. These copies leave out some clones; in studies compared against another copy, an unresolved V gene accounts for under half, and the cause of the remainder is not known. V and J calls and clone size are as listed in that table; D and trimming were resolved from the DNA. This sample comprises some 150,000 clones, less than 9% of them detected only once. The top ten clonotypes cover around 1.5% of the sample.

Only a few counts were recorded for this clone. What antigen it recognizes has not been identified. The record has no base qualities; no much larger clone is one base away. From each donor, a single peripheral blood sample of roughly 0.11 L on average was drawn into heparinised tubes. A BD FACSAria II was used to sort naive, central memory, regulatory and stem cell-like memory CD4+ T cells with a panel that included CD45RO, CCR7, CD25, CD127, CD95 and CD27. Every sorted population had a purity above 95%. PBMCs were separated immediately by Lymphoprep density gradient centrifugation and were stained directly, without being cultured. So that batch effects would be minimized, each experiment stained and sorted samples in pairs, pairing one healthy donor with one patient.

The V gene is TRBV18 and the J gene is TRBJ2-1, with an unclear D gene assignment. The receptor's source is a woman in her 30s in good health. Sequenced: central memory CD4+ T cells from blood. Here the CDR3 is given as CASSPTQFEQFF. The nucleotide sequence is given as TGTGCCAGCTCACCAACGCAGTTTGAGCAGTTCTTC. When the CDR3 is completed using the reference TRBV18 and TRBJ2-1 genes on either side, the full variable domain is NAGVMQNPRHLVRRRGQEARLRCSPMKGHSHVYWYRQLPEEGLKFMVYLQKENIIDESGMPKERFSAEFPKEGPSILRIQQVVRGDSAAYFCASSPTQFEQFFGPGTRLTVL.